These 4 T cell receptor beta chains share one sample of origin, sequenced in a study of cytomegalovirus exposure and HLA in healthy donors. The PCR ran on 60 Vbeta and 13 Jbeta primers. Assay: immunoSEQ multiplex PCR; the TCRdb copy retains only in-frame clones and omits some. The profile shows 150,000 or so clones, nearly 80% of them singletons. Sample: PBMCs. These receptors all come from a woman aged 35 to 49 in good health and CMV-seronegative.

The chain has TRBV2 and TRBJ2-3; D is undetermined. V lost 6 bases, J lost 1 base, and 8 bases lay in between. The length of the CDR3 is 13 residues. CDR1 and CDR2 (germline): SNHLY, FYNNEI. Here the CDR3 DNA reads TGTGCCAGCAGGTCGTCCGGCACAGATACGCAGTATTTT. It encodes CASRSSGTDTQYF.

Details on this clone: The junction departs from the called germline gene at one end, perhaps through a read error. The chain links TRBV20-1 to TRBJ2-4, with D maybe TRBD1 (6 bases). The CDR3 covers 11 residues. Germline CDR1 reads DFQATT; CDR2 reads SNEGSKA (reference sequence). The CDR3 reads CSVLRGNSQYF. As DNA, the CDR3 is TGCAGTGTCCTCAGGGGAAACAGTCAGTACTTC.

This chain connects TRBV19 to TRBJ1-6, with a weak D call TRBD1 (6 bases). The CDR3 runs to 14 residues. The germline V and J ends were trimmed by 3 bases and 9 bases, with 12 bases remaining between them. The germline CDR1 and CDR2 sequences are LNHDA and SQIVND (reference sequence). CDR3 region: CASSIGDNGSPLHF. CDR3 DNA sequence: TGTGCCAGTAGTATTGGGGACAATGGTTCACCCCTCCACTTT.

The CDR3: CASSLAQGVPYF. The CDR3 DNA is TGTGCCAGCAGCTTAGCACAGGGCGTACCGTACTTC. This chain connects TRBV7-2 to TRBJ2-4; D might be TRBD1 (6 bases). CDR1 and CDR2 from the germline V gene are SGHTA and FQGNSA. V gave up 0 bases and J gave up 15 bases, with 12 bases separating them. This CDR3 is 12 amino acids long.